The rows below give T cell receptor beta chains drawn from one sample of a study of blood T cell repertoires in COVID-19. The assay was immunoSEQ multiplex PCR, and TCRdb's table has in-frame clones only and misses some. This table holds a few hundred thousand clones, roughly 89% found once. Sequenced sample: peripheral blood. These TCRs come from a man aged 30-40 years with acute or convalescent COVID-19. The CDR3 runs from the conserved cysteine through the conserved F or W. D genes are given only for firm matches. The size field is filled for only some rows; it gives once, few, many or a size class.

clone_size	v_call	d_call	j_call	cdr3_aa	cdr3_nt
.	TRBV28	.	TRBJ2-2	CASSLSDLRFNTGELFF	TGTGCCAGCAGTTTAAGCGACTTGAGGTTTAACACCGGGGAGCTGTTTTTT
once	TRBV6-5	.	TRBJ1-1	CASTPRGAEAFF	TGTGCCAGCACCCCACGAGGCGCTGAAGCTTTCTTT
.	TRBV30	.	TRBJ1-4	CAWRPTGATNEKLFF	TGTGCCTGGCGACCGACGGGGGCAACTAATGAAAAACTGTTTTTT
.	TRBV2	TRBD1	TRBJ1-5	CASSDRDREFQPQHF	TGTGCCAGCAGTGATCGGGACAGGGAATTCCAGCCCCAGCATTTT
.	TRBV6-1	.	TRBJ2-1	CASSEGWAIQGYEQFF	TGTGCCAGCAGTGAAGGATGGGCCATACAGGGATATGAGCAGTTCTTC
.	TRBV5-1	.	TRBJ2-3	CASTGSGSSTDTQYF	TGCGCCAGCACAGGTAGCGGTTCTAGCACAGATACGCAGTATTTT
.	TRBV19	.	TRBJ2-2	CASSIMGGRNTGELFF	TGTGCCAGTAGTATTATGGGCGGGCGGAACACCGGGGAGCTGTTTTTT
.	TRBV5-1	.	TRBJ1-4	CASSRAGVLGEKLFF	TGCGCCAGCAGCCGGGCGGGGGTCTTGGGTGAAAAACTGTTTTTT
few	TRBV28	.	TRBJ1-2	CASSFSHPLGDIKGYTF	TGTGCCAGCAGTTTCTCCCACCCCCTCGGGGACATCAAGGGCTACACCTTC
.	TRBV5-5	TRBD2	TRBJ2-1	CASSLVLAREYNEQFF	TGTGCCAGCAGCTTGGTACTAGCGAGAGAATACAATGAGCAGTTCTTC
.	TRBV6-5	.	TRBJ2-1	CASSYSRGAPNEQFF	TGTGCCAGCAGTTACTCCCGCGGGGCACCCAATGAGCAGTTCTTC
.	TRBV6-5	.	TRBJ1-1	CASRRGGDTEAFF	TGTGCCAGCAGGAGAGGGGGGGACACTGAAGCTTTCTTT
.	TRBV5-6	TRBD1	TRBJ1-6	CASSLVGETGRSPLHF	TGTGCCAGCAGCTTGGTGGGGGAGACAGGGCGTTCACCCCTCCACTTT
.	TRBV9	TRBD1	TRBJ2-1	CASSVEGRGSYNEQFF	TGTGCCAGCAGCGTAGAGGGCAGGGGGAGTTACAATGAGCAGTTCTTC
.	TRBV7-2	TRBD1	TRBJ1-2	CASSLVPGGGYGYTF	TGTGCCAGCAGCTTAGTGCCAGGGGGTGGCTATGGCTACACCTTC
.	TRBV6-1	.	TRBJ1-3	CASRENGGLSGNTIYF	TGTGCCAGCAGAGAAAACGGGGGGCTCTCTGGAAACACCATATATTTT
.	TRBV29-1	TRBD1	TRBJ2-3	CSVGDGTGTDTQYF	TGCAGCGTTGGGGACGGGACAGGGACAGATACGCAGTATTTT
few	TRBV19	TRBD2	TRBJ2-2	CASRLAGTTGELFF	TGTGCCAGCCGGCTAGCGGGGACCACCGGGGAGCTGTTTTTT
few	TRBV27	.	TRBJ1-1	CASKTGLRRTEAFF	TGTGCCAGCAAAACAGGGCTGAGGAGAACTGAAGCTTTCTTT
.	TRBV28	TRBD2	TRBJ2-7	CASSLFPSGTRGEQYF	TGTGCCAGCAGTTTATTCCCGAGCGGGACTCGGGGCGAGCAGTACTTC
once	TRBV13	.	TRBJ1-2	CASSSYGNYYGYTF	TGTGCCAGCAGTTCATACGGGAATTACTATGGCTACACCTTC
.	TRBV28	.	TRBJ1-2	CASSSLSNYGYTF	TGTGCCAGCAGCTCTCTAAGTAACTATGGCTACACCTTC
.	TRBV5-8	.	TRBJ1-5	CASSLVGGLQPQHF	TGTGCCAGCAGCTTGGTGGGAGGGCTACAGCCCCAGCATTTT
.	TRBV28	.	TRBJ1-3	CASRKDSSDSGNTIYF	TGTGCCAGCAGGAAGGACAGCTCCGACTCTGGAAACACCATATATTTT
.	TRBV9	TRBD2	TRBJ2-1	CASSVGPGLAINEQFF	TGTGCCAGCAGCGTGGGTCCGGGACTAGCCATCAATGAGCAGTTCTTC
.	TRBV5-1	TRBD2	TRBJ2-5	CASSPGTSGGPLQETQYF	TGCGCCAGCAGCCCCGGGACTAGCGGGGGGCCACTCCAAGAGACCCAGTACTTC
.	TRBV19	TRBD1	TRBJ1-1	CASSSLGLDRAAFF	TGTGCCAGTAGTTCACTGGGATTGGACAGGGCGGCTTTCTTT
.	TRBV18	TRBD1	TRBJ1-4	CASSTGDRDRPPREKLFF	TGTGCCAGCTCGACAGGTGACAGGGATCGCCCGCCGCGGGAAAAACTGTTTTTT
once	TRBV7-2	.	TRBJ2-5	CASSLGRIAQETQYF	TGTGCCAGCAGCCTAGGGCGGATAGCTCAAGAGACCCAGTACTTC
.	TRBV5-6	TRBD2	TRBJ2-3	CASSLRLAGVGTQYF	TGTGCCAGCAGCTTGCGGCTAGCGGGAGTCGGTACGCAGTATTTT
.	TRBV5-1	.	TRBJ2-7	CASSLVDTLYEQYF	TGCGCCAGCAGCTTGGTCGACACCCTCTACGAGCAGTACTTC
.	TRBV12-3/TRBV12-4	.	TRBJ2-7	CASGQYEQYF	TGTGCCAGTGGACAGTACGAGCAGTACTTC
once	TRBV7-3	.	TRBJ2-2	CASSFQGTGELFF	TGTGCCAGCAGCTTTCAGGGAACCGGGGAGCTGTTTTTT
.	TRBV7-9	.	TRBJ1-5	CASSSRKSGIDQPQHF	TGTGCCAGCAGCTCACGCAAATCGGGGATTGATCAGCCCCAGCATTTT
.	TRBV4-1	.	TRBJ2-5	CASSQEFGGTKETQYF	TGCGCCAGCAGCCAAGAGTTCGGCGGAACCAAAGAGACCCAGTACTTC
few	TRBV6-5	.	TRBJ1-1	CASSPDRIEAFF	TGTGCCAGCAGTCCCGACAGAATTGAAGCTTTCTTT
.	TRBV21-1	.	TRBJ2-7	CASSTTSTALAYEQYF	TGTGCCAGCAGCACGACTAGCACCGCGCTCGCCTACGAGCAGTACTTC
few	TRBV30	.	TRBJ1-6	CAWRLNSPLHF	TGTGCCTGGAGACTCAATTCACCCCTCCACTTT
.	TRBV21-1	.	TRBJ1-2	CASSESGPPYGYTF	TGTGCCAGCAGCGAATCAGGGCCTCCCTATGGCTACACCTTC
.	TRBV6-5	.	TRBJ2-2	CASSYSSLASGELFF	TGTGCCAGCAGTTACTCTTCTCTAGCTTCCGGGGAGCTGTTTTTT
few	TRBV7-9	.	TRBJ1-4	CASSLRETEEKLFF	TGTGCCAGCAGCTTGAGGGAAACCGAAGAAAAACTGTTTTTT
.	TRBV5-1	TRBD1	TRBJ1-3	CASSLRTGASGNTIYF	TGCGCCAGCAGCTTAAGGACAGGGGCCTCTGGAAACACCATATATTTT
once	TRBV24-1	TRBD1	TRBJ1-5	CATSDPKTGSNQPQHF	TGTGCCACCAGTGACCCAAAGACAGGGTCTAATCAGCCCCAGCATTTT
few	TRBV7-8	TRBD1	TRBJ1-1	CASSYHRDRRNTEAFF	TGTGCCAGCAGCTATCACCGGGACAGGCGAAACACTGAAGCTTTCTTT
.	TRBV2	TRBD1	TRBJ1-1	CASRGDRGNRLGTEAFF	TGTGCCAGCAGGGGGGACAGGGGGAATAGGTTGGGCACTGAAGCTTTCTTT
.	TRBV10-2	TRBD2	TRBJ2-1	CASSNSGTSYNEQFF	TGCGCCAGCAGTAATAGCGGGACCAGCTACAATGAGCAGTTCTTC
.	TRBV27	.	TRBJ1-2	CASSLSQASPYGYTF	TGTGCCAGCAGTTTATCACAGGCTTCCCCCTATGGCTACACCTTC
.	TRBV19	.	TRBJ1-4	CASSIPRRGATNEKLFF	TGTGCCAGTAGTATCCCCCGCCGGGGGGCAACTAATGAAAAACTGTTTTTT